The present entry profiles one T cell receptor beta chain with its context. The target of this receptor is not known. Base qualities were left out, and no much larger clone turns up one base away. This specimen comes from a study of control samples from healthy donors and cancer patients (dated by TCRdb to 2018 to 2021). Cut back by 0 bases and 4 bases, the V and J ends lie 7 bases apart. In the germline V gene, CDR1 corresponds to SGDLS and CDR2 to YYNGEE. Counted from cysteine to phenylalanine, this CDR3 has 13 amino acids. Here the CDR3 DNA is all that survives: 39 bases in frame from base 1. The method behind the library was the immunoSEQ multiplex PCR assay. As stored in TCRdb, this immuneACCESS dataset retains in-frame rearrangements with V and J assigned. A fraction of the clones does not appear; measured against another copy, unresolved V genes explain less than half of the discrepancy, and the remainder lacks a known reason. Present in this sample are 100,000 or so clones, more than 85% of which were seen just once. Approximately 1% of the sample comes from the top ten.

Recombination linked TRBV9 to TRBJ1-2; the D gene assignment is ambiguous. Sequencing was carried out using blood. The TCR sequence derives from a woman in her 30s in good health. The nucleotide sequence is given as TGTGCCAGCAGCGTAGATTCTGTCTATGGCTACACCTTC. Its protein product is CASSVDSVYGYTF.